Below are 3 T cell receptor beta chains sequenced from a single sample in a study of early T cells in non-severe SARS-CoV-2 infection. TCRdb re-called the 5' RACE reads with MiXCR, one entry per CDR3 protein. The sample consists of 80,000 to 95,000 distinct CDR3 sequences, around 12% of them appearing once. The specimen was whole blood. These receptor sequences come from an adult who was a healthcare worker with PCR-confirmed SARS-CoV-2 infection or an uninfected control (not recorded which).

The chain is built from TRBV10-3 and TRBJ2-3; 9 bases are shared with TRBD2. Germline trimming cut 4 bases from V and 2 bases from J; bases unmatched to any gene: 4. The CDR3 spans 15 residues. Germline lookup yields CDR1 ENHRY and CDR2 SYGVKD. DNA of the CDR3: TGTGCCATCAGTGTTCAGCGGGAGGCCACAGATACGCAGTATTTT. Its translation is CAISVQREATDTQYF.

This clonotype was found many times. The rearrangement uses TRBV6-2 or TRBV6-3 and TRBJ2-5; 9 nucleotides line up with TRBD1. Germline loops: CDR1 MNHEY, CDR2 SVGEGT. The V and J ends lost 5 bases and 4 bases, in that order; junction bases with no gene match: 8. The CDR3 is 15 residues long. Written as DNA, the CDR3 is TGTGCCAGCAGTAGCCGCCGGACAGGGGTAGAGACCCAGTACTTC. It yields the protein CASSSRRTGVETQYF.

This sequence joins TRBV9 and TRBJ2-7, with no clear D. V was trimmed by 4 bases and J by 0 bases, leaving 14 bases between them. The CDR3 totals 15 residues. Germline CDR1 and CDR2: SGDLS and YYNGEE. CDR3 sequence (DNA): TGTGCCAGCAGCCTCCAAACTCCTAGCTCCTACGAGCAGTACTTC. Translated: CASSLQTPSSYEQYF.